This T cell receptor beta chain was sequenced for a study of cytomegalovirus exposure and HLA in healthy donors. Regarding the study as a whole: Presence/absence analyses treated sequencing depth as roughly uniform across donors.

In the PCR, 60 Vbeta and 13 Jbeta primers were used. How the authors handled the data: A follow-up analysis tallied 73 million or so unique TCR beta chains, 9 million to 11 million shared. Measured with immunoSEQ multiplex PCR; TCRdb has only the in-frame clones, and not every one. The V and J calls and clone size were taken over from that table, and D and trimming were inferred from the DNA. The sample carries some 130,000 clones, over 50% recorded once. Each donor's status was that of a healthy bone marrow donor. This donor's record omits CMV serostatus. V lost 6 bases to trimming and J lost 7 bases, with 15 bases between them. There are 13 residues in the CDR3. CDR1 and CDR2 from the germline V gene are MDHEN and SYDVKM. Points on this clone: Its antigen is undetermined.

The origin of this receptor is a human donor in good health. The chain couples TRBV28 to TRBJ2-5, with D unresolved. Sequenced input: PBMCs. In DNA, the CDR3 is TGTGCCAGCAGACCTATAGCTCATGTGACCCAGTACTTC. Encoded protein: CASRPIAHVTQYF. Drawing the rest from reference TRBV28 and TRBJ2-5, the complete variable domain is DVKVTQSSRYLVKRTGEKVFLECVQDMDHENMFWYRQDPGLGLRLIYFSYDVKMKEKGDIPEGYSVSREKKERFSLILESASTNQTSMYLCASRPIAHVTQYFGPGTRLLVL.